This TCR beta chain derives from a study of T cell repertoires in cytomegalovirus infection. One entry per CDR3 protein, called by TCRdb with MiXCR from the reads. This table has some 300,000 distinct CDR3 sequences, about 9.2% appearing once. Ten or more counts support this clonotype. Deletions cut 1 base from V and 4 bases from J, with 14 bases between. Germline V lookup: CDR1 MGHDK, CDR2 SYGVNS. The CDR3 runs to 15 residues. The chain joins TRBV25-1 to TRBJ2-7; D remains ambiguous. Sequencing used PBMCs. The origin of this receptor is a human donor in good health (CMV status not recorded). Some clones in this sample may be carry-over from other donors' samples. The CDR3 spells CASSESLPSRYEQYF. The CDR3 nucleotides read TGTGCCAGCAGTGAATCCCTCCCTTCACGGTACGAGCAGTACTTC.